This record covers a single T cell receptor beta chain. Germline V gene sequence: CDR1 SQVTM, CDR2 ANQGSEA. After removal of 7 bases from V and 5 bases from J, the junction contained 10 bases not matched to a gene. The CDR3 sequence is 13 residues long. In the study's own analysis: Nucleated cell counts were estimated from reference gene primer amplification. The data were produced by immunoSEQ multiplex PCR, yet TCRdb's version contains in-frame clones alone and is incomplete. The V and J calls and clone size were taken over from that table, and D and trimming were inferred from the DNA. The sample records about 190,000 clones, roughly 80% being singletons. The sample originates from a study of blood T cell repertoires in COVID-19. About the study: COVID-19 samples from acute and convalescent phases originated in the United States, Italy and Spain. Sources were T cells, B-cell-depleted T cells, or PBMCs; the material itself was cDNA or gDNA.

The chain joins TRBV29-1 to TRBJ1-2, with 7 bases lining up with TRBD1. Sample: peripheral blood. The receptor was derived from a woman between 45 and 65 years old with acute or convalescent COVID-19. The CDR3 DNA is TGCAGCGGCCGAACCGGGACAGAATATGGCTACACCTTC. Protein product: CSGRTGTEYGYTF.